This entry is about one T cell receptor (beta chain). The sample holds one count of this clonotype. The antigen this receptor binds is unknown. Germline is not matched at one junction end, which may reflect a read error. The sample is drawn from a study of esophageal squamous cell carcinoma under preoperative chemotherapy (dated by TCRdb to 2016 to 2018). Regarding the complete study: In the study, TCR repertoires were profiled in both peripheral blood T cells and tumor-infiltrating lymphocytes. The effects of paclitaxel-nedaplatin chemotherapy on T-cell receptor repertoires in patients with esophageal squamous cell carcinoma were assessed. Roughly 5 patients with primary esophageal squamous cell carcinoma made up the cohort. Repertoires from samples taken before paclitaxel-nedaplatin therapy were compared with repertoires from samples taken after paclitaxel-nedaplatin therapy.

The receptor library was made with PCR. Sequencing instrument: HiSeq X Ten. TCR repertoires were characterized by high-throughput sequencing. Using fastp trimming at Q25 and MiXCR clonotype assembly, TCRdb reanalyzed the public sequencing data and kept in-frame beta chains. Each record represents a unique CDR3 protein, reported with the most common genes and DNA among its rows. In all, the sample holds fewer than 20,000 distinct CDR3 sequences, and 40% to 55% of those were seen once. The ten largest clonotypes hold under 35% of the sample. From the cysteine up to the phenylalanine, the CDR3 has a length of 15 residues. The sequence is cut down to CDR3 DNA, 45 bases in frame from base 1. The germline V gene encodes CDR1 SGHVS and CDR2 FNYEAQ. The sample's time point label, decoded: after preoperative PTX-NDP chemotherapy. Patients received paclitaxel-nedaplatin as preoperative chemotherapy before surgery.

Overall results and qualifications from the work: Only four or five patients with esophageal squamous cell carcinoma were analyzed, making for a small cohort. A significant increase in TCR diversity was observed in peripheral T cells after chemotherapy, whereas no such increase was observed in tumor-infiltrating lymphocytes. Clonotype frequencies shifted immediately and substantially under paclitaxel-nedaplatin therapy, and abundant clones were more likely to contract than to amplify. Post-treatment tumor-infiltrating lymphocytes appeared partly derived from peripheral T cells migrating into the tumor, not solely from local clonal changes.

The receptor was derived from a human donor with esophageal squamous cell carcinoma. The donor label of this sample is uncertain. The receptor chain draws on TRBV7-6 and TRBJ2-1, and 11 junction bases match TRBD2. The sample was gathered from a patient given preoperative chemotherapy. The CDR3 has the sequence CVSSSRLAGPNEQFF. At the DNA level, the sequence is TGTGTCAGCAGCTCCCGACTAGCGGGGCCCAATGAGCAGTTCTTC.